Described below is a single TCR beta chain sequence and its context. Its antigen is still unknown. The sample holds no much larger clone one base away, and base qualities are not on file. This specimen's time point label, interpreted: recipient sample about 28 days before transplant, after cytoreduction. Blood samples were obtained from recipients approximately 28 days before transplant and at days 30, 100 and 180 after transplant. Nuclei Lysis Solution was used to extract genomic DNA from fresh or cryopreserved unfractionated peripheral blood mononuclear cells. This sample was included in a study of T cell clonotyping in hematopoietic cell transplantation (dated by TCRdb to 2020 to 2023). Concerning the study at large: Pretransplant recipient samples were obtained after cytoreduction. In the study, some 140 blood samples were gathered from roughly 40 consecutive transplant recipients and their related donors. Recruitment of patients ran from 2015 to early 2017, and follow-up continued until September 2020 or until death. What the research found in general, with its limitations: Donor and pretransplant recipient Inverse Simpson Index values predicted broader posttransplant TCR repertoire diversity. Recipient TCR diversity fell after transplant, with pathologically expanded clonotypes rising progressively from day 30 to day 180. Recipient repertoires showed only a small fraction of overlap with donor repertoires, and over 95% appeared de novo at the given depth. The sample size was limited and the cells went unsorted, which meant the CD4 and CD8 repertoire contributions could not be told apart.

TCR beta CDR3 regions were amplified from genomic DNA with the immunoSEQ assay, a bias-controlled multiplex PCR using V- and J-specific primers. In a second PCR step, a proprietary barcode and Illumina adapter sequences were attached to the CDR3 amplicons. CDR3 libraries were sequenced on an Illumina MiSeq instrument. In the authors' own workflow: Export and quality control were handled in immunoSEQ Analyzer 3.0, while downstream analyses relied on R Bioconductor and Immunarch. Repertoire metrics were calculated using only productive rearrangements within the normalized downsampled data set. Pathologically expanded clonotypes were defined as those larger than 5 templates in the normalized cohort. The Inverse Simpson Index was used to measure repertoire diversity. The non-normalized data set was used for CMV-specificity analyses so that all clonotypes could be captured. TCRdb mirrors the immuneACCESS table, restricted to in-frame sequences. Some clones are absent from its copies; in checked studies, under half trace to an unresolved V gene, and the reason for the others is unknown. V and J calls and clone size are those listed in that table; D and trimming were worked out from the DNA. Present in this sample are some 6,000 clones, about 97% of which were seen just once. 15% to 19% of the sample lies in the top ten.

The CDR3, from cysteine to phenylalanine, totals 14 residues. Only the CDR3 DNA is retained, 42 bases long and in frame from the first base. Trimming removed 2 bases from V and 10 bases from J; the gene matches leave 8 bases unexplained. For CDR1 and CDR2, the germline V gene lists SGHAT and FQNNGV. Sequenced here: peripheral blood mononuclear cells, sampled before stem cell transplant. The chain couples TRBV11-2 to TRBJ2-1, and 7 junction bases match TRBD1. The origin of this receptor is a man aged 70 or older with acute myeloid leukemia. Some clones in this sample may be carry-over from other donors' samples. CDR3 reads: CASSLPTGVREQFF. DNA sequence: TGTGCCAGCAGCTTACCAACAGGGGTCCGGGAGCAGTTCTTC.